Below, 31 T cell receptor beta chains from the same sample are listed, as sequenced in a study of T cells in Graves' hyperthyroidism and ophthalmopathy. The CDR3 regions of TCR beta were amplified from RNA transcripts. The HTBI primer set served for first-round RT-PCR of the TCR CDR3. TCRdb analysed the multiplex PCR reads with MiXCR anew, one entry per CDR3 protein. Of fewer than 750,000 distinct CDR3 sequences in the sample, approximately 14% were seen once. Sequencing was performed on blood. These receptors were taken from a woman in her forties with Graves' ophthalmopathy.

The sample holds a few counts of this clonotype. J is TRBJ2-7 and V is TRBV29-1; D possibly uses TRBD1 or TRBD2 (5 bases each). The V gene's germline CDR1 is SQVTM and CDR2 ANQGSEA. V was shortened by 6 bases and J by 3 bases, with 12 bases between the two germline ends. CDR3 length: 12 residues. DNA of the CDR3: TGCAGCGTCCGAGGGGAAAACTACGAGCAGTACTTC. It codes for CSVRGENYEQYF.

This clonotype was found many times. This rearrangement joins TRBV30 to TRBJ2-7; D not resolved. This CDR3 contains 12 residues. The germline V and J ends were trimmed by 2 bases and 3 bases, with 8 bases remaining between them. The germline CDR1 and CDR2 sequences are GTSNPN and SVGIG (reference sequence). CDR3 nucleotide sequence: TGTGCCTGGAGTAGCTTGAGCTACGAGCAGTACTTC. The encoded protein is CAWSSLSYEQYF. The whole variable domain, filled in from reference TRBV30 and TRBJ2-7, reads SQTIHQWPATLVQPVGSPLSLECTVEGTSNPNLYWYRQAAGRGLQLLFYSVGIGQISSEVPQNLSASRPQDRQFILSSKKLLLSDSGFYLCAWSSLSYEQYFGPGTRLTVT.

The chain recombines TRBV19 with TRBJ1-5; D is ambiguous. The CDR3 covers 13 residues. Looked up from germline, CDR1 is LNHDA and CDR2 is SQIVND (reference sequence). V was cut by 9 bases and J by 4 bases, with 13 bases left in between. CDR3 region: CASGPGMNQPQHF. The CDR3 region has the DNA TGTGCCAGCGGGCCGGGGATGAATCAGCCCCAGCATTTT.

The chain uses TRBV27 and TRBJ1-1; TRBD1 aligns across 11 bases. V shed 4 bases and J 7 bases; nucleotides not matched to a gene: 11. Germline loops: CDR1 MNHEY, CDR2 SMNVEV (reference sequence). There are 16 residues in the CDR3. CDR3 sequence reads: CASSSRTGGLYSEAFF. The CDR3 bases are TGTGCCAGCAGTTCCCGGACAGGGGGCCTTTATAGTGAAGCTTTCTTT.

The chain recombines TRBV20-1 with TRBJ1-1, with D perhaps matching TRBD1 (5 bases). Germline V lookup: CDR1 DFQATT, CDR2 SNEGSKA (reference sequence). The length of the CDR3 is 13 residues. V dropped 6 bases and J dropped 0 bases, with 11 bases sitting between them. This chain's CDR3 is CSARGFLNTEAFF. DNA for the CDR3: TGCAGTGCCCGGGGGTTTCTGAACACTGAAGCTTTCTTT.

This clonotype appeared many times. This chain links TRBV13 with TRBJ1-6; no clear D. CDR1 and CDR2 from the germline V gene are PRHDT and FYEKMQ (reference sequence). Between the trimmed V and J ends, which lost 4 bases and 7 bases, there was a span of 5 bases. The CDR3 totals 12 residues. The CDR3, as DNA: TGTGCCAGCAGCTGGACCAATTCACCCCTCCACTTT. Its protein product is CASSWTNSPLHF.

The rearrangement links TRBV12-5 to TRBJ1-1, with D tentatively TRBD1 (5 bases). Trimming shortened V by 6 bases and J by 2 bases, and 10 bases separated the two germline ends. CDR3 length equals 13 residues. Germline CDR1 LGHNT, CDR2 FRNRAP. The CDR3 sequence: CASGPGLNTEAFF. DNA for the CDR3: TGTGCTAGTGGCCCGGGACTTAACACTGAAGCTTTCTTT. Full variable domain (missing parts from reference TRBV12-5 and TRBJ1-1): DARVTQTPRHKVTEMGQEVTMRCQPILGHNTVFWYRQTMMQGLELLAYFRNRAPLDDSGMPKDRFSAEMPDATLATLKIQPSEPRDSAVYFCASGPGLNTEAFFGQGTRLTVV.

This clonotype appeared a few times. The chain uses TRBV6-2 or TRBV6-3 and TRBJ2-7; D might be TRBD1 or TRBD2, each matching 5 bases. V dropped 0 bases and J dropped 5 bases, with 17 bases sitting between them. CDR3 size: 16 residues. The germline gives CDR1 MNHEY, CDR2 SVGEGT. This chain's CDR3 is CASSYSVPGQSNEQYF. Here the CDR3 DNA reads TGTGCCAGCAGTTACTCCGTCCCGGGGCAGTCCAACGAGCAGTACTTC.

The sample holds many counts of this clonotype. CDR3 DNA: TGTGCCAGCAGTTTATTGTTGGGTAGCGGGAGCAACGAGCAGTACTTC. Its translation: CASSLLLGSGSNEQYF. The rearrangement links TRBV28 to TRBJ2-7; 9 nucleotides line up with TRBD2. This CDR3 has 16 residues. V shed 1 base and J 5 bases; nucleotides not matched to a gene: 9. CDR1 is MDHEN and CDR2 is SYDVKM in the germline V gene.

In its sample, this clonotype was seen a few times. The rearrangement uses TRBV4-1 and TRBJ2-4, with 10 bases that match TRBD1. Germline CDR1 and CDR2: MGHRA and YSYEKL. The V segment lost 2 bases and the J segment 1 base; nucleotides outside the gene matches: 8. CDR3 length: 18 residues. The CDR3 region is CASSQPTGQGWAKNIQYF. The DNA for the CDR3 is TGCGCCAGCAGCCAACCTACGGGACAGGGGTGGGCCAAAAACATTCAGTACTTC.

V is TRBV20-1 and J is TRBJ1-6; TRBD1 aligns across 10 bases. The germline CDR1 and CDR2 sequences are DFQATT and SNEGSKA (reference sequence). With V trimmed by 0 bases and J by 9 bases, 11 bases remained unmatched. The CDR3 runs 17 residues. CDR3 nucleotide sequence: TGCAGTGCTAGAGACATGGGACAGGGGAACCGTGGTTCACCCCTCCACTTT. Translating it yields CSARDMGQGNRGSPLHF.

This clonotype has ten or more counts. The J gene is TRBJ2-7, the V gene TRBV28; the match to TRBD2 covers 7 bases. Germline CDR1 MDHEN, CDR2 SYDVKM. This CDR3 has 14 residues. J lost 4 bases, V lost 6 bases, and 9 bases had no gene match. As DNA, the CDR3 is TGTGCCAGCAGACGTCCTGGGAGGGATTACGAGCAGTACTTC. Protein product: CASRRPGRDYEQYF.

This clonotype came up many times. V is TRBV29-1 and J is TRBJ2-7; weak D call: TRBD2 (6 bases). Trimming cost V 4 bases and J 0 bases, with 7 bases left between them. Germline CDR1 SQVTM, CDR2 ANQGSEA. The CDR3 runs to 12 residues. In DNA form, the CDR3 reads TGCAGCGTTGGGGACTCCTCCTACGAGCAGTACTTC. It translates to CSVGDSSYEQYF.

This rearrangement joins TRBV19 to TRBJ2-2; 8 nucleotides agree with TRBD1. The V gene's germline CDR1 is LNHDA and CDR2 SQIVND (reference sequence). CDR3 length: 16 amino acids. V gave up 3 bases and J gave up 3 bases; unmatched junction bases: 6. CDR3 in amino acids: CASSIVGTGHTGELFF. The CDR3 coding sequence is TGTGCCAGTAGTATCGTCGGGACAGGTCACACCGGGGAGCTGTTTTTT.

This clonotype was detected many times. This chain joins TRBV7-9 and TRBJ2-7, with 9 bases that match TRBD1. V lost 5 bases to trimming and J lost 4 bases; unmatched junction nucleotides: 9. The germline gives CDR1 SEHNR, CDR2 FQNEAQ (reference sequence). The CDR3 has 15 residues. In DNA, the CDR3 is TGTGCCAGCAGCCCTGGGACAGGGCGAATGTACGAGCAGTACTTC. This gives the protein CASSPGTGRMYEQYF.

This clonotype has ten or more counts. The chain recombines TRBV9 with TRBJ2-6; D is undetermined. The V gene's germline CDR1 is SGDLS and CDR2 YYNGEE. CDR3 length equals 14 residues. Deletions cut 3 bases from V and 2 bases from J, with 6 bases between. For the CDR3, the DNA is TGTGCCAGCAGCGCCCCAACTGGGGCCAACGTCCTGACTTTC. Protein: CASSAPTGANVLTF.

In this sample, this clonotype turned up many times. The CDR3: CASSATTGMNTEAFF. The DNA for the CDR3 is TGTGCCAGCAGCGCAACGACAGGGATGAACACTGAAGCTTTCTTT. The rearrangement joins TRBV12-3 or TRBV12-4 to TRBJ1-1; 7 nucleotides line up with TRBD1. The CDR3 has 15 residues. Losses at the gene ends were 6 bases for V and 0 bases for J; bases not matched to a gene: 7.

This clonotype was seen many times. J is TRBJ1-5 and V is TRBV2; D may be TRBD1 (6 bases). Trimming stripped 7 bases from V and 4 bases from J, with 17 bases between. Germline CDR1 is SNHLY and CDR2 is FYNNEI. The CDR3 is made up of 15 amino acids. For the CDR3, the DNA is TGTGCCAGCACCACGGAGGTGGGGGCAAATCAGCCCCAGCATTTT. It translates to CASTTEVGANQPQHF. Full variable domain (rest looked up from reference TRBV2 and TRBJ1-5): EPEVTQTPSHQVTQMGQEVILRCVPISNHLYFYWYRQILGQKVEFLVSFYNNEISEKSEIFDDQFSVERPDGSNFTLKIRSTKLEDSAMYFCASTTEVGANQPQHFGDGTRLSIL.

In this sample, this clonotype turned up many times. The chain recombines TRBV28 with TRBJ1-1; no definite D call. The V gene lost 6 bases and the J gene lost 3 bases, with 14 bases spanning the gap. CDR3 length equals 14 residues. From germline, CDR1 is MDHEN and CDR2 SYDVKM. This chain's CDR3 is CASRLGPSYTEAFF. The CDR3 nucleotides read TGTGCCAGCAGGCTAGGGCCCTCTTACACTGAAGCTTTCTTT.

In its sample, this clonotype was seen a few times. The chain employs TRBV11-2 and TRBJ2-5; 10 bases agree with TRBD2. Germline CDR1 SGHAT, CDR2 FQNNGV. J was trimmed by 1 base and V by 1 base; bases with no gene match: 9. The CDR3 loop spans 18 amino acids. CDR3 protein: CASSLVILAGDLQETQYF. The CDR3 DNA is TGTGCCAGCAGCTTAGTGATTCTAGCGGGAGACCTCCAAGAGACCCAGTACTTC.

The rearrangement joins TRBV9 to TRBJ2-3; D uncertain. The V gene's germline CDR1 is SGDLS and CDR2 YYNGEE. V dropped 0 bases and J dropped 10 bases, with 12 bases sitting between them. The CDR3 is 13 amino acids. CDR3 bases: TGTGCCAGCAGCGTAGATACAGTCCCGCCGCAGTATTTT. It translates to CASSVDTVPPQYF. The whole variable domain, filled in from reference TRBV9 and TRBJ2-3, reads DSGVTQTPKHLITATGQRVTLRCSPRSGDLSVYWYQQSLDQGLQFLIQYYNGEERAKGNILERFSAQQFPDLHSELNLSSLELGDSALYFCASSVDTVPPQYFGPGTRLTVL.

This clonotype was detected ten times or more. The chain is built from TRBV14 and TRBJ2-5; TRBD1 agrees at 10 bases. CDR3 length: 19 residues. V was pared by 4 bases and J by 0 bases, with 14 bases of the junction left unmatched. CDR1 and CDR2 (germline): SGHDN, FVKESK. The CDR3 nucleotides are TGTGCCAGCAGCCTGACAGGGGGCCCGAGGGGCAGGTACCAAGAGACCCAGTACTTC. Its translation: CASSLTGGPRGRYQETQYF.

Only a few counts were recorded for this clonotype. The chain links TRBV12-3 or TRBV12-4 to TRBJ1-6; D unclear. The length of the CDR3 is 14 residues. Trimming removed 3 bases from V and 6 bases from J, with 9 bases in between. The CDR3 region is CASSFEGPNSPLHF. The CDR3 region has the DNA TGTGCCAGCAGTTTCGAAGGACCTAATTCACCCCTCCACTTT.

The rearrangement uses TRBV27 and TRBJ2-7, with 7 positions matching TRBD2. The CDR3 totals 16 residues. V shed 9 bases and J 1 base; nucleotides not matched to a gene: 15. The V gene's germline CDR1 is MNHEY and CDR2 SMNVEV (reference sequence). Written as DNA, the CDR3 is TGTGCCAGTCGCAGTTTTGGCGGGAGTCGGTCCTACGAGCAGTACTTC. Its protein product is CASRSFGGSRSYEQYF.

This clonotype appeared many times. The chain has TRBV28 and TRBJ1-5; possible D gene TRBD1, 6 bases. The V gene's germline CDR1 is MDHEN and CDR2 SYDVKM. The CDR3 loop spans 13 amino acids. Trimming took off 2 bases at V and 9 bases at J, with 11 bases between the two ends. The CDR3 coding sequence is TGTGCCAGCAGTTTAGAGGGGGTTAGGCCCCAGCATTTT. It encodes CASSLEGVRPQHF.

Regarding this clonotype: Just one base apart from a much larger clone, this may be a read error. The V gene is TRBV30, the J gene TRBJ2-2; D is ambiguous. Deletions cut 0 bases from V and 7 bases from J, with 9 bases between. CDR3 length: 13 residues. Germline V gene lookup returns CDR1 GTSNPN and CDR2 SVGIG (reference sequence). The CDR3 is CAWSVLSLGELFF. CDR3 DNA sequence: TGTGCCTGGAGTGTCTTATCACTCGGGGAGCTGTTTTTT.

This clonotype was observed at least ten times. The J gene is TRBJ2-7, the V gene TRBV6-2 or TRBV6-3, with D unclear. V gave up 2 bases and J gave up 3 bases, with 23 bases separating them. The CDR3 spans 18 residues. Germline loops: CDR1 MNHEY, CDR2 SVGEGT. The CDR3 sequence: CASSYHRRSSPDFYEQYF. In nucleotides, the CDR3 is TGTGCCAGCAGTTACCATCGGCGGAGCTCTCCTGACTTCTACGAGCAGTACTTC.

In its sample, this clonotype was seen many times. The chain couples TRBV28 to TRBJ1-5; D remains ambiguous. CDR3 size: 14 residues. Per the germline V gene, CDR1 is MDHEN and CDR2 is SYDVKM. Trimming pared 7 bases from V and 6 bases from J, leaving 16 bases between. The CDR3 protein is CASIQTEAFQPQHF. DNA of the CDR3: TGTGCCAGCATTCAAACGGAGGCATTTCAGCCCCAGCATTTT.

The chain carries TRBV6-1 and TRBJ2-7; 7 bases align to TRBD2. After removal of 7 bases from V and 2 bases from J, the junction contained 11 bases not matched to a gene. Germline assignment: CDR1 MNHNS and CDR2 SASEGT. The CDR3 runs 15 residues. The CDR3 is CASKTRGGETYEQYF. In nucleotides, the CDR3 is TGTGCCAGCAAAACTCGCGGGGGAGAGACCTACGAGCAGTACTTC.

This clonotype has a count of ten or more. The chain has TRBV24-1 and TRBJ2-2; D gene uncertain. This CDR3 has 17 residues. The V gene lost 2 bases and the J gene lost 3 bases, with 15 bases spanning the gap. CDR1 KGHDR and CDR2 SFDVKD come from the germline V gene. The CDR3 DNA is TGTGCCACCAGTGATTGGGTGACGCCGGTTCACACCGGGGAGCTGTTTTTT. Protein product: CATSDWVTPVHTGELFF.

This clonotype was recorded many times. The rearrangement joins TRBV27 to TRBJ1-5, with D uncertain. Germline-derived CDR1 and CDR2 are MNHEY and SMNVEV (reference sequence). This CDR3 has 14 amino acids. V was shortened by 3 bases and J by 1 base, with 7 bases between the two germline ends. CDR3 residues: CASSFGSSNQPQHF. CDR3 in DNA: TGTGCCAGCAGTTTCGGCAGCAGCAATCAGCCCCAGCATTTT.